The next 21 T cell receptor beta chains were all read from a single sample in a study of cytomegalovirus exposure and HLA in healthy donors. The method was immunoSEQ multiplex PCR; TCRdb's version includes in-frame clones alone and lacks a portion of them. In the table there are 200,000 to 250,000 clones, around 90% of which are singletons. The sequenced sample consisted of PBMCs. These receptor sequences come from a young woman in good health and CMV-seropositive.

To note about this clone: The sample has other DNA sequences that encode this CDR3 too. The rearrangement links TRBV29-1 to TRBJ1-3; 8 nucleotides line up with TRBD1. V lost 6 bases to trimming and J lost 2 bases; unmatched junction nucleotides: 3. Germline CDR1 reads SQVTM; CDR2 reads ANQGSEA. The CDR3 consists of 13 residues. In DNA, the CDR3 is TGCAGCGTCGCGACAGGGGCTGGAAACACCATATATTTT. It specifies CSVATGAGNTIYF.

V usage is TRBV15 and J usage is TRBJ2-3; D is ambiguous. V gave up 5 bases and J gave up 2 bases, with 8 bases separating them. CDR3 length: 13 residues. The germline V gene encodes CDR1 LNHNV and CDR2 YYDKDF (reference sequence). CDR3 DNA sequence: TGTGCCACCAGCCAACACCTCACAGATACGCAGTATTTT. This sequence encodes CATSQHLTDTQYF.

The CDR3 DNA sequence: TGTGCCAGCAGTCCCCGGGACAGGGACTCCTACGAGCAGTACTTC. This sequence encodes CASSPRDRDSYEQYF. The rearrangement links TRBV27 to TRBJ2-7; 9 bases are shared with TRBD1. V shed 5 bases and J 0 bases; nucleotides not matched to a gene: 5. The CDR3 length is 15 residues. From germline, CDR1 is MNHEY and CDR2 SMNVEV (reference sequence).

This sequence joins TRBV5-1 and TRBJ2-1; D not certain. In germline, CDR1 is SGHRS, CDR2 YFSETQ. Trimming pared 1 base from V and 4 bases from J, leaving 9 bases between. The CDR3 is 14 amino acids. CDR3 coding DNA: TGCGCCAGCAGCTTGTCGAGCTCATACAATGAGCAGTTCTTC. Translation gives CASSLSSSYNEQFF.

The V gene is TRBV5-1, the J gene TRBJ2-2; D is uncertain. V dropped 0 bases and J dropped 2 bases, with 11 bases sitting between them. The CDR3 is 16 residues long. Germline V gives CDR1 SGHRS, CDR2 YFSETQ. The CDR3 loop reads CASSLEPQPNTGELFF. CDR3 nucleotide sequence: TGCGCCAGCAGCTTGGAACCACAACCTAACACCGGGGAGCTGTTTTTT. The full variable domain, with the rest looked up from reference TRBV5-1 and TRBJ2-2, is KAGVTQTPRYLIKTRGQQVTLSCSPISGHRSVSWYQQTPGQGLQFLFEYFSETQRNKGNFPGRFSGRQFSNSRSEMNVSTLELGDSALYLCASSLEPQPNTGELFFGEGSRLTVL.

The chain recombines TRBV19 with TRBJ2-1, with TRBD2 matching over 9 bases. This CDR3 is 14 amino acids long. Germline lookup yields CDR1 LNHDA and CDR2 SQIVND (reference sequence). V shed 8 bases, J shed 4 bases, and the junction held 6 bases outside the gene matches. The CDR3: CASGRSGGYNEQFF. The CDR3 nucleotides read TGTGCCAGTGGGAGGAGCGGGGGGTACAATGAGCAGTTCTTC.

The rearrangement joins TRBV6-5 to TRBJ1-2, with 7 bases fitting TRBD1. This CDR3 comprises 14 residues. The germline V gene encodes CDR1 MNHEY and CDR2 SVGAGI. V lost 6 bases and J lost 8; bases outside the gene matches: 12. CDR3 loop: CASRSSDRLGGYTF. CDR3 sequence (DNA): TGTGCCAGCAGATCCTCGGACAGGTTGGGGGGCTACACCTTC.

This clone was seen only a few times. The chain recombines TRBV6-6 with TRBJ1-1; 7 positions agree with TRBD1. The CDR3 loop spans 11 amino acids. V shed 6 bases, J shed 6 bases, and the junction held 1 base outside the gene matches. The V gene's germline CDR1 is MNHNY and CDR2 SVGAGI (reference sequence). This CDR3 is CASRDRAEAFF. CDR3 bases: TGTGCCAGCAGAGACAGGGCTGAAGCTTTCTTT.

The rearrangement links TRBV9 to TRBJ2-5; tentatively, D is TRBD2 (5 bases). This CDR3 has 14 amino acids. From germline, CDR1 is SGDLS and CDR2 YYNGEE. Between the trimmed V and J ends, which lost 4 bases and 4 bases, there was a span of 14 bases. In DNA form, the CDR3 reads TGTGCCAGCAGCTTCAGCGGAGTTGGAGAGACCCAGTACTTC. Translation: CASSFSGVGETQYF. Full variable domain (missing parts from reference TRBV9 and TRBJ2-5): DSGVTQTPKHLITATGQRVTLRCSPRSGDLSVYWYQQSLDQGLQFLIQYYNGEERAKGNILERFSAQQFPDLHSELNLSSLELGDSALYFCASSFSGVGETQYFGPGTRLLVL.

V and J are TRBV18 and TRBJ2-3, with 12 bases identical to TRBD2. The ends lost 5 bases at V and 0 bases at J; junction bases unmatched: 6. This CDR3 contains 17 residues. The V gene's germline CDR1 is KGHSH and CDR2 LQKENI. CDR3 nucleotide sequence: TGTGCCAGCTCAGGAGGACTAGCGGGATCTAGCACAGATACGCAGTATTTT. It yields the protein CASSGGLAGSSTDTQYF.

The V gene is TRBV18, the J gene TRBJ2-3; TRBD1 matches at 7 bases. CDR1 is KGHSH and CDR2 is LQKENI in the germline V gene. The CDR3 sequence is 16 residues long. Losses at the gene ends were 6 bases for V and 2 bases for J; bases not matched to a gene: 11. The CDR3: CASSHERDRATDTQYF. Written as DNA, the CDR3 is TGTGCCAGCTCCCACGAGCGCGACAGGGCCACAGATACGCAGTATTTT.

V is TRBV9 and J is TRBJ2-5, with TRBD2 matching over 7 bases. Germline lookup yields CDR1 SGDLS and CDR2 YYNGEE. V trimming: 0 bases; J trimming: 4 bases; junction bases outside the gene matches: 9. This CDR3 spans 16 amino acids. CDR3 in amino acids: CASSVGAAGTGETQYF. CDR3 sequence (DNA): TGTGCCAGCAGCGTAGGGGCAGCGGGGACTGGAGAGACCCAGTACTTC.

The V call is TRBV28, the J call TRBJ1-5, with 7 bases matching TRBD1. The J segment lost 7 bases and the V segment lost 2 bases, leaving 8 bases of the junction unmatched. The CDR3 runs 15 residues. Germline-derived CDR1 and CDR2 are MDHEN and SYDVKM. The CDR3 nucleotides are TGTGCCAGCAGTTTAAAGTACCGGGACAGCCAGCCCCAGCATTTT. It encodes CASSLKYRDSQPQHF.

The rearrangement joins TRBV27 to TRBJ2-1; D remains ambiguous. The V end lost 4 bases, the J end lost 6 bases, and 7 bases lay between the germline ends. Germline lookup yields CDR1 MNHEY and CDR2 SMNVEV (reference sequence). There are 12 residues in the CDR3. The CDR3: CASSYLGNEQFF. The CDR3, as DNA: TGTGCCAGCAGTTACCTAGGCAATGAGCAGTTCTTC.

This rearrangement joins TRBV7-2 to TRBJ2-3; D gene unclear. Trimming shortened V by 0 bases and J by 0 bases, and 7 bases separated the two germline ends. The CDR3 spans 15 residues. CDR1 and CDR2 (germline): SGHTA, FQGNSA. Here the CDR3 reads CASSLAPLSTDTQYF. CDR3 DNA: TGTGCCAGCAGCTTAGCCCCGTTAAGCACAGATACGCAGTATTTT.

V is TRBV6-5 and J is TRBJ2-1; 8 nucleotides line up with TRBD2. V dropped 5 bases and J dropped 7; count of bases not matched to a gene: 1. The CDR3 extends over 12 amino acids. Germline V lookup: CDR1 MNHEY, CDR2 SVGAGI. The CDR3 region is CASSSGRNEQFF. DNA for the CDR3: TGTGCCAGCAGTAGCGGGAGAAATGAGCAGTTCTTC.

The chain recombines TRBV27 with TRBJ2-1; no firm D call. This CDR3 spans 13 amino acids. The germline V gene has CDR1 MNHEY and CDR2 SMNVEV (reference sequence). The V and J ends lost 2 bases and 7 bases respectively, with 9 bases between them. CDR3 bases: TGTGCCAGCAGTTTAGGCGGTGGGAATGAGCAGTTCTTC. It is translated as CASSLGGGNEQFF.

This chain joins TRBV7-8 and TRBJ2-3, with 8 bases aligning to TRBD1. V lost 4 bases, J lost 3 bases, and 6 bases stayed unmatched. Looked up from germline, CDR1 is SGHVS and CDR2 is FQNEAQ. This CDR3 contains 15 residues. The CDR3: CASSWGQESTDTQYF. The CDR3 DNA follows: TGTGCCAGCAGCTGGGGACAGGAGAGTACAGATACGCAGTATTTT. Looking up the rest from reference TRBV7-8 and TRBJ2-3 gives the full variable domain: GAGVSQSPRYKVAKRGQDVALRCDPISGHVSLFWYQQALGQGPEFLTYFQNEAQLDKSGLPSDRFFAERPEGSVSTLKIQRTQQEDSAVYLCASSWGQESTDTQYFGPGTRLTVL.

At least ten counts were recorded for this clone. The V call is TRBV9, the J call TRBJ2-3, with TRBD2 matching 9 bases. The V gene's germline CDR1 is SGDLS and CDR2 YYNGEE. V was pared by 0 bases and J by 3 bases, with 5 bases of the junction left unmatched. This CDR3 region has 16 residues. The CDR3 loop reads CASSVGSSGKTDTQYF. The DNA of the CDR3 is TGTGCCAGCAGCGTAGGGTCTAGCGGGAAGACAGATACGCAGTATTTT.

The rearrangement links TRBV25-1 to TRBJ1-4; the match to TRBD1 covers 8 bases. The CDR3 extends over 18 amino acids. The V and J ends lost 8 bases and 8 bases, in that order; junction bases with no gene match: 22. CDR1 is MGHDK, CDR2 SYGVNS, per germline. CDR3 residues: CASQLGQGARVFEEKLFF. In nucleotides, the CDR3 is TGTGCCAGCCAACTGGGGCAGGGGGCGCGGGTGTTTGAGGAAAAACTGTTTTTT. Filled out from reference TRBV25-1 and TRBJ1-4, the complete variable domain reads EADIYQTPRYLVIGTGKKITLECSQTMGHDKMYWYQQDPGMELHLIHYSYGVNSTEKGDLSSESTVSRIRTEHFPLTLESARPSHTSQYLCASQLGQGARVFEEKLFFGSGTQLSVL.

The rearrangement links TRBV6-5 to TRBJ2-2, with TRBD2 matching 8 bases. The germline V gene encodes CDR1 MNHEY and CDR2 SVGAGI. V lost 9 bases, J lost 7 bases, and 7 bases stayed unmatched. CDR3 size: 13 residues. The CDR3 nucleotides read TGTGCCAGTCGGGAGGGGGGTGGCGGGGAGCTGTTTTTT. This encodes CASREGGGGELFF.